A selection of T cell receptor beta chains follows, all from one sample in a study of human T cells and chemical hapten exposure. TCRdb re-called the RACE reads through MiXCR, storing one row per CDR3 protein. The sample lists tens of thousands of distinct CDR3 sequences, roughly 10% occurring once. The sequenced sample was whole blood, obtained in connection with sensitization to the hapten diphenylcyclopropenone (DPC). These receptors originate from a woman aged 25 to 39 with alopecia areata. Some clones in this sample may be carry-over from other donors' samples. CDR3s include the opening cysteine and the closing phenylalanine or tryptophan. D genes are given only for firm matches. A row's size may be missing; if present it is once, few, many or a size class.

TRBV28	many	TRBJ1-6	NA	CASSLIWSGTGNSPLHF	TGTGCCAGCAGTTTAATTTGGTCTGGGACGGGAAATTCACCCCTCCACTTT
TRBV7-2	many	TRBJ1-3	NA	CASSSSSGNTIYF	TGTGCCAGCAGTTCGAGCTCTGGAAACACCATATATTTT
TRBV14	many	TRBJ2-5	NA	CASSRWSQETQYF	TGTGCCAGCAGCCGGTGGAGCCAAGAGACCCAGTACTTC
TRBV5-5	few	TRBJ1-2	NA	CASRRGPVEHYGYTF	TGTGCCAGCAGACGGGGACCCGTGGAACACTATGGCTACACCTTC
TRBV12-3/TRBV12-4	many	TRBJ2-3	NA	CASSLDASDTQYF	TGTGCCAGCAGTTTAGACGCCTCAGATACGCAGTATTTT
TRBV11-3	many	TRBJ2-2	NA	CASSPHWGGTASTGELFF	TGTGCCAGCAGCCCCCACTGGGGGGGGACAGCAAGTACCGGGGAGCTGTTTTTT
TRBV9	many	TRBJ1-2	NA	CASSVGARTLGYTF	TGTGCCAGCAGCGTAGGCGCGCGTACTCTTGGCTACACCTTC
TRBV20-1	many	TRBJ1-4	NA	CSARYPGRLNEKLFF	TGCAGTGCTAGATATCCGGGGAGACTTAATGAAAAACTGTTTTTT
TRBV9	many	TRBJ2-6	NA	CASMRPGANVLTF	TGTGCCAGCATGCGGCCTGGGGCCAACGTCCTGACTTTC
TRBV7-9	many	TRBJ2-1	NA	CASNWRTDVGEQFF	TGTGCCAGCAACTGGAGGACCGATGTTGGTGAGCAGTTCTTC
TRBV6-2/TRBV6-3	many	TRBJ2-1	NA	CASSGSSSGVYSYNEQFF	TGTGCCAGCAGTGGAAGTTCATCAGGCGTCTACTCCTACAATGAGCAGTTCTTC
TRBV9	many	TRBJ2-1	TRBD2	CASTATPGLGDNEQFF	TGTGCCAGTACTGCAACCCCGGGACTAGGGGACAATGAGCAGTTCTTC
TRBV28	many	TRBJ1-4	NA	CASSLTDSATNEKLFF	TGTGCCAGCAGTTTAACGGACAGTGCAACTAATGAAAAACTGTTTTTT
TRBV5-4	NA	TRBJ2-3	NA	CASSTRATDTQYF	TGTGCCAGCAGCACCCGGGCCACAGATACGCAGTATTTT
TRBV20-1	NA	TRBJ2-1	TRBD2	CSARDGSGRIDEQFF	TGCAGTGCTAGAGATGGTAGCGGGAGGATCGATGAGCAGTTCTTC
TRBV6-2/TRBV6-3	many	TRBJ1-2	NA	CASSFLASSGANYGYTF	TGTGCCAGCAGTTTCCTCGCATCTAGTGGGGCCAACTATGGCTACACCTTC
TRBV29-1	few	TRBJ1-2	NA	CSVAGDNYGYTF	TGCAGCGTCGCAGGTGATAACTATGGCTACACCTTC
TRBV5-1	few	TRBJ1-2	NA	CASSLGRGRNGYTF	TGCGCCAGCAGCCTCGGTAGAGGGAGGAATGGCTACACCTTC
TRBV6-4	many	TRBJ1-2	TRBD1	CASEDRPTDYGYTF	TGTGCCAGCGAGGACAGGCCGACTGACTATGGCTACACCTTC
TRBV10-3	few	TRBJ1-2	NA	CAISDGVYYGYTF	TGTGCCATCAGTGACGGGGTTTACTATGGCTACACCTTC
TRBV27	many	TRBJ1-2	NA	CASSLRAANYGYTF	TGTGCCAGCAGTTTAAGGGCCGCTAACTATGGCTACACCTTC
TRBV5-1	NA	TRBJ1-1	NA	CASSWGHANTEAFF	TGCGCCAGCAGCTGGGGACACGCGAACACTGAAGCTTTCTTT